This TCR beta chain was recovered during a study of glioma-infiltrating T cells after dendritic cell vaccination. Study-level background: Glioblastoma patients came from Phase I and II dendritic cell vaccination trials.

In the case of this clone: Its specificity is not known.

V was clipped by 5 bases and J by 3 bases; unmatched bases: 5. The CDR3 spans 15 residues. Germline V lookup: CDR1 MDHEN, CDR2 SYDVKM. Specified time point: after dendritic cell vaccination, including at tumor progression/relapse. The primer mix had 60 V beta and 13 J beta primers. Sequencing was performed with immunoSEQ multiplex PCR; in TCRdb, only in-frame clones are kept and a portion is missing. The sample includes some 90,000 clones, approximately 80% of them seen just once. Study-level points and caveats: Only a small number of patients had complete blood and tumor samples.

The specimen was blood, collected after dendritic cell vaccination. V and J are TRBV28 and TRBJ2-3; 10 bases map to TRBD1. The receptor comes from a human donor with glioblastoma. The CDR3 nucleotides read TGTGCCAGCAGTGGACAGGGGGAACCAACAGATACGCAGTATTTT. Translation: CASSGQGEPTDTQYF. Looking up the rest from reference TRBV28 and TRBJ2-3 gives the full variable domain: DVKVTQSSRYLVKRTGEKVFLECVQDMDHENMFWYRQDPGLGLRLIYFSYDVKMKEKGDIPEGYSVSREKKERFSLILESASTNQTSMYLCASSGQGEPTDTQYFGPGTRLTVL.